This TCR beta chain is from a study of cytomegalovirus exposure and HLA in healthy donors. Primers included in the PCR were 60 Vbeta and 13 Jbeta primers. Only in-frame clones appear in the TCRdb table, and some are missing; sequencing was by immunoSEQ multiplex PCR. The profile covers roughly 170,000 clones, with less than 90% appearing a single time and roughly 4.7% taken by the ten largest. This CDR3 has 19 residues. These donors, healthy bone marrow donors, were studied. This chain uses TRBV21-1 with TRBJ2-3; the D call of TRBD1 is as the table states it, not checked on the DNA. TRBV21-1 is listed as a pseudogene. The sequence was obtained from a woman between 50 and 59 years old in good health and CMV-seropositive. The sequenced material came from PBMCs. CDR3 DNA sequence: TGTGCCAGCAGCAAAGCTTCAGGGGCCCAAGATTCTAGCACAGATACGCAGTATTTT. The encoded protein is CASSKASGAQDSSTDTQYF.